This T cell receptor (beta chain) was recovered during a study of cytomegalovirus exposure and HLA in healthy donors. Study conclusions and caveats: Accurate predictions that matched the HLA-A and HLA-B alleles of most subjects were reportedly made from TCR beta sequences. The productive fraction for most TCR beta V segments was about 87% or about 30% in an earlier analysis. 87-base-pair reads could not separate some V segments, including TRBV6-2 and TRBV6-3. 150 or so TCR beta chains were listed as cytomegalovirus-associated.

As for this clone: The antigen remains undetermined.

The PCR contained 60 Vbeta and 13 Jbeta primers. TCRdb keeps only in-frame clones here, not all; method: immunoSEQ multiplex PCR. Here the sample spans more than 100,000 clones, 76% being singletons. Trimming shortened V by 1 base and J by 2 bases, and 19 bases separated the two germline ends. There are 18 residues in the CDR3. Germline loops: CDR1 LGHNA, CDR2 YNFKEQ. The sequenced material came from PBMCs. This TCR was recovered from a woman aged 18 to 35 in good health and CMV-seropositive. The genes are TRBV4-2 and TRBJ2-3; maybe TRBD2 (5 bases). CDR3 residues: CASSQGLPAGLTTDTQYF. CDR3 in DNA: TGTGCCAGCAGCCAAGGCCTCCCGGCGGGCCTCACCACAGATACGCAGTATTTT.